This TCR beta chain was observed in a study of T cells in localized non-small cell lung cancer. The repertoire was sequenced with immunoSEQ multiplex PCR; TCRdb's copy has only in-frame clones and lacks some. The repertoire has fewer than 9,000 clones, more than 70% of them found once; the top ten carry about 30%. Study outcomes and limitations: Among the top 100 tumor clones, a median around 60 appeared in adjacent lung. Uninvolved adjacent lung showed the highest T cell clonality, exceeding tumor.

The count of this clone is one. What it recognizes is unknown. The input for sequencing was peripheral blood, taken before any cancer treatment. The clonotype comes from a male donor older than 55 with stage III lung adenocarcinoma.

The CDR3 is CASSGPPGQGITGELFF. CDR3 nucleotide sequence: TGTGCCAGCAGTGGTCCGCCGGGACAGGGAATCACCGGGGAGCTGTTTTTT. This chain uses TRBV25-1 with TRBJ2-2; 9 bases align to TRBD1. The CDR3 sequence is 17 residues long. Germline CDR1 MGHDK, CDR2 SYGVNS. Trimming cost V 4 bases and J 4 bases; bases outside gene matches: 10.